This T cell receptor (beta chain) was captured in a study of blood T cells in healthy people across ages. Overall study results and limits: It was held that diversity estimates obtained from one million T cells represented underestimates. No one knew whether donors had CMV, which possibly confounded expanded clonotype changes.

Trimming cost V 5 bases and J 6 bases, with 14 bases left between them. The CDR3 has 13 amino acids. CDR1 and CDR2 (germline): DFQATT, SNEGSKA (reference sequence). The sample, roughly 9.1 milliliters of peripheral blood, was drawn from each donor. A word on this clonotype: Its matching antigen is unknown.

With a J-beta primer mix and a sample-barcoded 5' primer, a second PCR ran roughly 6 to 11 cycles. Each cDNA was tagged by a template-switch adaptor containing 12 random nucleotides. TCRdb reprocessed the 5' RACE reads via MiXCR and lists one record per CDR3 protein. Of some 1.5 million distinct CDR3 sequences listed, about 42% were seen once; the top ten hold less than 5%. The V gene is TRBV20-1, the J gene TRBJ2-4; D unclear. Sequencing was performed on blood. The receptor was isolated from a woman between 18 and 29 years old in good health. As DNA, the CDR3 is TGCAGTGCTGCGCGGTTAGGAACAAACATTCAGTACTTC. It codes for CSAARLGTNIQYF.